The present T cell receptor (beta chain) was sequenced within a study of cytomegalovirus exposure and HLA in healthy donors. Across the whole study: T cells numbering about 179 million yielded some 120 million unique TCR beta sequences in an earlier analysis.

The CDR3 runs 15 residues. CDR1 and CDR2 (germline): SNHLY, FYNNEI. With 7 bases removed from V and 0 bases from J, the gap between germline ends came to 10 bases. Study results and limitations: Highly shared variants forming one cluster were likely a sequencing artifact.

This PCR relied on a set of 60 Vbeta primers and 13 Jbeta primers. The repertoire was sequenced with immunoSEQ multiplex PCR; TCRdb's copy has only in-frame clones and lacks some. The sample has some 170,000 clones; around 76% are singletons. A note on this clone: The antigen remains unidentified.

V gene TRBV2 combines with J gene TRBJ2-6, with a weak D call TRBD1 (6 bases). The receptor comes from a man in his 60s in good health and CMV-seronegative. Input material: PBMCs. CDR3 sequence reads: CASTRGSSGANVLTF. CDR3 nucleotide sequence: TGTGCCAGCACAAGGGGGAGCTCTGGGGCCAACGTCCTGACTTTC.